This record concerns one T cell receptor (beta chain) sequence. What it recognizes is unknown. It was with 60 Vbeta and 13 Jbeta primers that the PCR ran. Sequencing was performed with immunoSEQ multiplex PCR; in TCRdb, only in-frame clones are kept and a portion is missing. The repertoire holds roughly 120,000 clones, with 65% to 85% as singletons. The source of the sample is a study of cytomegalovirus exposure and HLA in healthy donors. Study findings and constraints: Overall, roughly 170 TCR beta chains were annotated as cytomegalovirus-associated. It was shown in a later analysis that HLA-associated TCR beta chains were more clonally expanded than other, equally common chains.

This CDR3 is 17 amino acids long. Germline V CDR1 and CDR2: SEHNR, FQNEAQ (reference sequence). The V and J ends lost 2 bases and 0 bases, in that order; junction bases with no gene match: 5. Those who donated were healthy bone marrow donors. This receptor was taken from a man aged 45-65 years in good health and CMV-seronegative. The sequenced sample was PBMCs. The chain links TRBV7-9 to TRBJ1-4; TRBD1 matches at 8 bases. The CDR3 sequence is CASSLFGTGATNEKLFF. The CDR3 DNA reads as TGTGCCAGCAGCTTATTCGGGACAGGAGCAACTAATGAAAAACTGTTTTTT.